This T cell receptor (beta chain) was documented in a study of regulatory T cells in long-lasting Graves disease. General study findings and limits: Among the persistent patients, 2,500 to 3,000 public clonotypes were shared, more than the 850 to 1,000 shared among new patients.

Deletions cut 1 base from V and 3 bases from J, with 16 bases between. The CDR3 runs 16 residues. In this sample, this clonotype turned up many times. Its antigen is currently unknown. The time point was: newly diagnosed GD, antithyroid drugs for less than 3 months. Preparation of the TCR library used RNA extracted from PBMCs. In building TCR beta libraries, iRepertoire HTBI primers were used together with Arm-PCR of CDR3 regions. TCRdb re-analysed the multiplex PCR reads in MiXCR, keeping a single row per CDR3 protein. The sample lists fewer than 350,000 distinct CDR3 sequences, more than 15% seen once, with roughly 40% in the top ten.

The chain employs TRBV12-3 or TRBV12-4 and TRBJ2-7; D may be TRBD1 (5 bases). Material: peripheral blood mononuclear cells (PBMCs), obtained at new diagnosis, from a patient treated with antithyroid drugs. This TCR came from a female donor with Graves disease. This CDR3 reads CASSLELGPPLYEQYF. The CDR3 DNA is TGTGCCAGCAGTTTAGAGTTGGGGCCCCCTCTCTACGAGCAGTACTTC.